This T cell receptor beta chain was retrieved from a study of CD8+ T cells in alopecia areata. As for the study in general: Severity scores in treated patients reflected the percentage of scalp affected.

cDNA prepared by RNA extraction and subsequent reverse transcription served as the template for sequencing. The assay was immunoSEQ multiplex PCR, and TCRdb's table has in-frame clones only and misses some. The sample lists some 110,000 clones; roughly 58% were seen once. The treatment: oral pan-JAK inhibitor, 5-10 mg twice daily. The length of the CDR3 is 16 residues. V trimming: 3 bases; J trimming: 0 bases; junction bases outside the gene matches: 2. The germline gives CDR1 SGHVS, CDR2 FQNEAQ. The rearrangement uses TRBV7-8 and TRBJ2-5; 12 nucleotides match TRBD2. The clonotype was recovered from a human donor with alopecia areata. Material: CD8+ T cells sorted from blood, obtained at week 4, from a patient treated with tofacitinib. DNA for the CDR3: TGTGCCAGCAGCTTCCGACTAGCGGGGGACCAAGAGACCCAGTACTTC. It codes for CASSFRLAGDQETQYF.